This T cell receptor beta chain was observed in a study of T cells in severe cutaneous drug reactions. At the level of the study: A European registry, Taiwan and Thailand supplied patients during about 2011 to 2019. Blister fluid/cells and PBMC came from acute- or recovery-stage patients.

As to this clonotype: Its antigen remains unknown.

TCR subtype-specific primers in iRepertoire multiplex PCR prepared libraries for bulk and single-cell sequencing. Bulk TCR beta libraries came from multiplex PCR with V, D, J primers. TCRdb re-called the multiplex PCR reads and catalogs CDR3 proteins one per entry, DNA excluded. The sample features 8,800 or so distinct CDR3 sequences, with 20% to 30% in its top ten. The CDR3 is made up of 13 amino acids. CDR1 PRHDT and CDR2 FYEKMQ come from the germline V gene (reference sequence). Study results and caveats: One public TCRbeta CDR3 appeared in all seven blister samples, averaging about 13%.

Sequenced patients had Stevens-Johnson syndrome or toxic epidermal necrolysis caused by carbamazepine. The V and J genes are TRBV13 and TRBJ2-3; the D call from TCRdb, TRBD2, cannot be confirmed without DNA. This clonotype was sampled from a human donor with a severe cutaneous adverse drug reaction. Input material: cells from a skin blister. Here the CDR3 reads CASSSAGTNTQYF.